A selection of T cell receptor beta chains follows, all from one sample in a study of CXCR3-negative and CXCR3-positive naive CD8 T cells. TCRdb reprocessed the 5' RACE reads and reports one entry per CDR3 protein, with no DNA. The table for this sample gives some 49,000 distinct CDR3 sequences. Sequenced: naive CXCR3- CD8+ T cells from blood. Receptors were obtained from a human donor in good health. Some clones in this sample may be carry-over from other donors' samples. Both conserved end residues are part of each CDR3.

J: TRBJ1-1
V: TRBV12-3/TRBV12-4
CDR3: CASSPDRGGTEAFF

J: TRBJ2-1
V: TRBV6-5
CDR3: CASSYSAGESYNEQFF

J: TRBJ1-5
V: TRBV29-1
CDR3: CSVGGGGRKLHSNQAQHF

J: TRBJ2-6
V: TRBV6-2/TRBV6-3
CDR3: CASSYDSGANVLTF

J: TRBJ1-1
V: TRBV28
CDR3: CASSFSYDSEAFF

J: TRBJ2-7
V: TRBV28
CDR3: CASRAGTSGGAGEQYF

J: TRBJ1-5
V: TRBV6-2/TRBV6-3
CDR3: CASSRGTENQPQHF

J: TRBJ1-1
V: TRBV29-1
CDR3: CSVSHGQGAEAFF

J: TRBJ2-7
V: TRBV5-4
CDR3: CASSLGGFYEQYF

J: TRBJ1-1
V: TRBV11-2
CDR3: CASSGGTGTEAFF

J: TRBJ1-1
V: TRBV5-1
CDR3: CASSVGYNTEAFF

J: TRBJ2-3
V: TRBV6-1
CDR3: CASTSDRGGPDTQYF

J: TRBJ2-4
V: TRBV20-1
CDR3: CSARDENIQYF

J: TRBJ1-1
V: TRBV7-6
CDR3: CASSYRTVAMNTEAFF

J: TRBJ2-2
V: TRBV14
CDR3: CASSQDHPWVADGELFF

J: TRBJ2-5
V: TRBV28
CDR3: CASSSPGLQETQYF

J: TRBJ2-5
V: TRBV6-5
CDR3: CASRVGLTETQYF

J: TRBJ1-6
V: TRBV6-5
CDR3: CASSYSATGRKNSPLHF

J: TRBJ2-2
V: TRBV29-1
CDR3: CSALGPSTGELFF

J: TRBJ2-7
V: TRBV9
CDR3: CASSSTQGVAGAFYEQYF

J: TRBJ1-5
V: TRBV21-1
CDR3: CASSKANRCNQPQHF

J: TRBJ2-7
V: TRBV30
CDR3: CAWSVRRAPYEQYF

J: TRBJ2-7
V: TRBV7-9
CDR3: CASSPGGPYEQYF

J: TRBJ1-1
V: TRBV29-1
CDR3: CSVGQGGTEAFF

J: TRBJ1-5
V: TRBV15
CDR3: CATSRPNQPQHF